These 28 T cell receptor beta chains originate from one sample sequenced in a study of blood T cell repertoires in COVID-19. Assay used: immunoSEQ multiplex PCR; TCRdb lists only in-frame clones, some missing. The table records about 240,000 clones, approximately 83% of them present only once. Sequenced material: PBMCs or T cells enriched from blood (not recorded which). Source of these receptors: a woman between 35 and 50 years old with acute COVID-19.

The chain carries TRBV30 and TRBJ1-3; D is ambiguous. The CDR3 extends over 13 amino acids. Trimming left V 2 bases short and J 2 bases short, with 7 bases between. Germline assignment: CDR1 GTSNPN and CDR2 SVGIG (reference sequence). CDR3 sequence (DNA): TGTGCCTGGAGTAGGAGGGCTGGAAACACCATATATTTT. Amino acid sequence: CAWSRRAGNTIYF.

V usage is TRBV15 and J usage is TRBJ2-1; 8 positions agree with TRBD2. Germline V gives CDR1 LNHNV, CDR2 YYDKDF (reference sequence). The CDR3 spans 15 residues. The junction had 5 bases not matched to a gene; V was cut back by 2 bases and J by 5 bases. The CDR3 sequence is CATSRLREADNEQFF. The DNA of the CDR3 is TGTGCCACCAGCAGACTGCGGGAGGCGGACAATGAGCAGTTCTTC.

V and J are TRBV19 and TRBJ2-4; TRBD2 aligns across 7 bases. J was trimmed by 4 bases and V by 1 base; bases with no gene match: 7. From germline, CDR1 is LNHDA and CDR2 SQIVND (reference sequence). The CDR3 loop spans 16 amino acids. CDR3 in amino acids: CASSIAGGAGKNIQYF. The CDR3 DNA sequence: TGTGCCAGTAGTATAGCGGGAGGCGCGGGGAAAAACATTCAGTACTTC.

The rearrangement joins TRBV12-5 to TRBJ2-7; tentatively, D is TRBD2 (5 bases). The CDR3 sequence is 13 residues long. Germline loops: CDR1 LGHNT, CDR2 FRNRAP. V lost 5 bases and J lost 6, with 14 bases in between. The CDR3 here is CASGLNLAGEQYF. The CDR3 DNA reads as TGTGCTAGTGGTCTCAACCTTGCGGGCGAGCAGTACTTC.

J is TRBJ1-5 and V is TRBV6-5, with 9 nucleotides matching TRBD1. V shed 10 bases, J shed 6 bases, and the junction held 4 bases outside the gene matches. The CDR3 sequence is 12 residues long. CDR1 and CDR2 from the germline V gene are MNHEY and SVGAGI. The CDR3: CATGQGFQPQHF. DNA for the CDR3: TGTGCCACCGGACAGGGGTTTCAGCCCCAGCATTTT.

V is TRBV2 and J is TRBJ1-6; D remains unclear. This CDR3 has 13 amino acids. Germline assignment: CDR1 SNHLY and CDR2 FYNNEI. V was cut by 2 bases and J by 7 bases, with 6 bases left in between. CDR3 sequence (DNA): TGTGCCAGCAGTGAACAGGTGAATTCACCCCTCCACTTT. Its protein product is CASSEQVNSPLHF.

Many counts were recorded for this clone. The chain joins TRBV3-1 (or the pseudogene TRBV3-2) to TRBJ2-1, with TRBD2 matching 8 bases. CDR1 is LGHDT and CDR2 is YNNKEL in the germline V gene (reference sequence). The CDR3 spans 18 residues. J lost 0 bases, V lost 0 bases, and 7 bases had no gene match. CDR3 sequence reads: CASSQDLREAISYNEQFF. CDR3 coding DNA: TGTGCCAGCAGCCAAGATTTGCGGGAGGCTATCTCCTACAATGAGCAGTTCTTC.

V is TRBV5-1 and J is TRBJ2-2; 9 bases match TRBD1. This CDR3 is built from 16 residues. With V trimmed by 5 bases and J by 7 bases, 12 bases remained unmatched. Germline CDR1 is SGHRS and CDR2 is YFSETQ. This chain's CDR3 is CASRQQLQGADGELFF. In DNA, the CDR3 is TGCGCCAGCAGGCAACAACTACAGGGGGCGGACGGGGAGCTGTTTTTT.

The rearrangement joins TRBV4-1 to TRBJ2-5; possibly TRBD2 for D (5 bases). Trimming removed 4 bases from V and 7 bases from J, with 19 bases in between. The CDR3 length is 15 residues. Germline V CDR1 and CDR2: MGHRA, YSYEKL. The DNA of the CDR3 is TGCGCCAGCAGCCTGCAAGAGGGAGTCTCGGGGACCCAGTACTTC. This codes for CASSLQEGVSGTQYF.

The chain couples TRBV11-2 to TRBJ2-1; TRBD2 agrees at 16 bases. The CDR3 totals 16 residues. J lost 9 bases, V lost 5 bases, and 7 bases had no gene match. The germline V gene has CDR1 SGHAT and CDR2 FQNNGV. CDR3 nucleotides: TGTGCCAGCAGCCTCGGGACTAGCGGGAGGGCCGGTGAGCAGTTCTTC. Its translation is CASSLGTSGRAGEQFF.

V gene TRBV14 combines with J gene TRBJ2-5; 11 bases line up with TRBD2. CDR1 and CDR2 (germline): SGHDN, FVKESK. The CDR3 runs to 14 residues. Trimming removed 5 bases from V and 3 bases from J; junction bases left unmatched: 2. The CDR3 sequence: CASSSLAGEETQYF. The CDR3 bases are TGTGCCAGCAGCTCACTAGCGGGAGAAGAGACCCAGTACTTC.

Here the CDR3 reads CASSVETGAFHEQFF. CDR3 nucleotides: TGTGCCAGCAGCGTAGAAACGGGAGCATTCCATGAGCAGTTCTTC. The J gene is TRBJ2-1, the V gene TRBV9; D may be TRBD2 (6 bases). The germline gives CDR1 SGDLS, CDR2 YYNGEE. The CDR3 extends over 15 amino acids. Trimming pared 0 bases from V and 8 bases from J, leaving 15 bases between.

The V and J genes are TRBV7-8 and TRBJ1-6, with 10 positions matching TRBD1. Germline lookup yields CDR1 SGHVS and CDR2 FQNEAQ. CDR3 size: 17 residues. Losses at the gene ends were 2 bases for V and 8 bases for J; bases not matched to a gene: 9. The CDR3 DNA sequence: TGTGCCAGCAGCTTAAGGAAGACAGGGGGCGATTATTCACCCCTCCACTTT. It specifies CASSLRKTGGDYSPLHF.

V gene TRBV3-1 (or the pseudogene TRBV3-2) combines with J gene TRBJ1-2, with D hard to call. Germline CDR1 and CDR2: LGHDT and YNNKEL (reference sequence). The ends were cut back, 6 bases at V and 1 base at J, with 3 bases in the middle. CDR3 length: 11 residues. CDR3 protein: CASSLNYGYTF. The CDR3 bases are TGTGCCAGCAGTCTTAACTATGGCTACACCTTC.

This clone was seen a single time. V gene TRBV30 combines with J gene TRBJ2-1; 13 bases are shared with TRBD2. The CDR3 is 15 amino acids. The V gene end was trimmed by 2 bases and the J gene end by 6 bases; junction bases not matched to a gene: 4. Germline CDR1 and CDR2: GTSNPN and SVGIG (reference sequence). The CDR3 DNA reads as TGTGCCTGGAGTCGGACTAGCGGGAGTCGCAATGAGCAGTTCTTC. This gives the protein CAWSRTSGSRNEQFF. Full variable domain (outside the CDR3, taken from reference TRBV30 and TRBJ2-1): SQTIHQWPATLVQPVGSPLSLECTVEGTSNPNLYWYRQAAGRGLQLLFYSVGIGQISSEVPQNLSASRPQDRQFILSSKKLLLSDSGFYLCAWSRTSGSRNEQFFGPGTRLTVL.

The chain couples TRBV11-2 to TRBJ2-2; TRBD2 agrees at 9 bases. The CDR3 contains 16 residues. Germline V lookup: CDR1 SGHAT, CDR2 FQNNGV. V lost 3 bases and J lost 5; bases outside the gene matches: 7. CDR3 DNA sequence: TGTGCCAGCAGCTTCCCCAGTAGCGGGAGTACCGGGGAGCTGTTTTTT. It is translated as CASSFPSSGSTGELFF.

The chain combines TRBV25-1 with TRBJ1-5; 7 bases align to TRBD1. Per the germline V gene, CDR1 is MGHDK and CDR2 is SYGVNS. The CDR3 loop spans 14 amino acids. V lost 11 bases and J lost 5; bases outside the gene matches: 12. The DNA for the CDR3 is TGTGCCGGAGGGACAGCGAATTCAGATCAGCCCCAGCATTTT. This gives the protein CAGGTANSDQPQHF. Full variable domain (remainder filled in from reference TRBV25-1 and TRBJ1-5): EADIYQTPRYLVIGTGKKITLECSQTMGHDKMYWYQQDPGMELHLIHYSYGVNSTEKGDLSSESTVSRIRTEHFPLTLESARPSHTSQYLCAGGTANSDQPQHFGDGTRLSIL.

The V and J genes are TRBV5-5 and TRBJ2-4; no clear D gene. Germline loops: CDR1 SGHKS, CDR2 YYEKEE (reference sequence). This CDR3 is 12 amino acids long. Trimming cost V 5 bases and J 9 bases, with 12 bases left between them. Written as DNA, the CDR3 is TGTGCCAGCAGTGATACTGCGGCCATTCAGTACTTC. Amino acid sequence: CASSDTAAIQYF.

This chain connects TRBV3-1 (or the pseudogene TRBV3-2) to TRBJ2-1; D possibly corresponds to TRBD2 (5 bases). Germline lookup yields CDR1 LGHDT and CDR2 YNNKEL (reference sequence). The CDR3 consists of 14 residues. Trimming shortened V by 4 bases and J by 3 bases, and 10 bases separated the two germline ends. CDR3 coding DNA: TGTGCCAGCAGCCCAGGACTTTACTACAATGAGCAGTTCTTC. Its protein is CASSPGLYYNEQFF.

This chain uses TRBV11-2 with TRBJ2-3, with 10 positions matching TRBD2. Germline V gene lookup returns CDR1 SGHAT and CDR2 FQNNGV. The CDR3 runs to 16 residues. Germline trimming cut 5 bases from V and 2 bases from J; bases unmatched to any gene: 7. For the CDR3, the DNA is TGTGCCAGCAGCGGAGTAGCGGGAGGAAACACAGATACGCAGTATTTT. Its translation is CASSGVAGGNTDTQYF. The complete variable domain, with remaining parts taken from reference TRBV11-2 and TRBJ2-3, reads EAGVAQSPRYKIIEKRQSVAFWCNPISGHATLYWYQQILGQGPKLLIQFQNNGVVDDSQLPKDRFSAERLKGVDSTLKIQPAKLEDSAVYLCASSGVAGGNTDTQYFGPGTRLTVL.

The chain has TRBV9 and TRBJ2-3, with 8 bases matching TRBD2. Germline V gives CDR1 SGDLS, CDR2 YYNGEE. The CDR3 length is 15 residues. J gave up 0 bases and V 4 bases, and 4 bases lay outside the gene matches. DNA for the CDR3: TGTGCCAGCAGCCGGGCGGGAGGCAGCACAGATACGCAGTATTTT. This codes for CASSRAGGSTDTQYF.

The rearrangement joins TRBV19 to TRBJ1-6; 9 bases are shared with TRBD1. Unmatched junction bases numbered 3, after V lost 5 bases and J lost 7 bases. Germline values: CDR1 LNHDA, CDR2 SQIVND (reference sequence). The CDR3 has 14 amino acids. As DNA, the CDR3 is TGTGCCAGTAGTTGGACAGGGGAGAATTCACCCCTCCACTTT. Encoded protein: CASSWTGENSPLHF.

The V gene is TRBV2, the J gene TRBJ1-1; 9 bases match TRBD1. The CDR3 consists of 15 residues. Germline V CDR1 and CDR2: SNHLY, FYNNEI. V lost 4 bases and J lost 4; bases outside the gene matches: 7. DNA of the CDR3: TGTGCCAGCAGTGGGGACAGGGAAGCTGCCACTGAAGCTTTCTTT. Its translation: CASSGDREAATEAFF.

The chain joins TRBV6-2 or TRBV6-3 to TRBJ2-7; 11 nucleotides line up with TRBD2. This CDR3 has 14 amino acids. From germline, CDR1 is MNHEY and CDR2 SVGEGT. With 5 bases clipped from V and 2 bases from J, the junction kept 2 bases outside the gene matches. This chain's CDR3 is CASSRLAGTYEQYF. The CDR3 coding sequence is TGTGCCAGCAGTCGACTAGCGGGGACCTACGAGCAGTACTTC.

This clone has only one observation. This chain uses TRBV7-9 with TRBJ1-2; 9 bases are a match to TRBD1. Germline CDR1 and CDR2: SEHNR and FQNEAQ (reference sequence). The CDR3 loop spans 17 amino acids. The V segment lost 2 bases and the J segment 0 bases; nucleotides outside the gene matches: 7. The CDR3 here is CASSLKGQGSTNYGYTF. CDR3 DNA sequence: TGTGCCAGCAGCTTAAAGGGACAGGGTTCGACTAACTATGGCTACACCTTC.

The V call is TRBV19, the J call TRBJ1-1, with D possibly TRBD1 on 5 matching bases. With 5 bases removed from V and 6 bases from J, the gap between germline ends came to 22 bases. In germline, CDR1 is LNHDA, CDR2 SQIVND (reference sequence). The CDR3 extends over 16 amino acids. The CDR3: CASSATLLQVGSEAFF. In DNA, the CDR3 is TGTGCCAGTAGTGCCACGCTCTTACAGGTCGGCTCTGAAGCTTTCTTT.

This clone was seen only a few times. The chain is built from TRBV28 and TRBJ1-1; TRBD1 matches 7 bases. This CDR3 is built from 14 residues. Germline CDR1 reads MDHEN; CDR2 reads SYDVKM. V gave up 6 bases and J gave up 3 bases; unmatched junction bases: 7. The CDR3 coding sequence is TGTGCCAGCAGACCACAGGGGCGGGACACTGAAGCTTTCTTT. Amino acids: CASRPQGRDTEAFF.

Worth noting for this clone: The identical CDR3 is also encoded by other nucleotide sequences in the sample. The chain links TRBV5-1 to TRBJ1-5, with D perhaps TRBD1 (5 bases). Trimming removed 0 bases at V and 4 bases at J, with 11 bases between. The germline CDR1 and CDR2 sequences are SGHRS and YFSETQ. There are 15 residues in the CDR3. The CDR3: CASSLDGGSNQPQHF. CDR3 nucleotide sequence: TGCGCCAGCAGCTTGGACGGGGGATCAAATCAGCCCCAGCATTTT. The full variable domain, with the rest looked up from reference TRBV5-1 and TRBJ1-5, is KAGVTQTPRYLIKTRGQQVTLSCSPISGHRSVSWYQQTPGQGLQFLFEYFSETQRNKGNFPGRFSGRQFSNSRSEMNVSTLELGDSALYLCASSLDGGSNQPQHFGDGTRLSIL.